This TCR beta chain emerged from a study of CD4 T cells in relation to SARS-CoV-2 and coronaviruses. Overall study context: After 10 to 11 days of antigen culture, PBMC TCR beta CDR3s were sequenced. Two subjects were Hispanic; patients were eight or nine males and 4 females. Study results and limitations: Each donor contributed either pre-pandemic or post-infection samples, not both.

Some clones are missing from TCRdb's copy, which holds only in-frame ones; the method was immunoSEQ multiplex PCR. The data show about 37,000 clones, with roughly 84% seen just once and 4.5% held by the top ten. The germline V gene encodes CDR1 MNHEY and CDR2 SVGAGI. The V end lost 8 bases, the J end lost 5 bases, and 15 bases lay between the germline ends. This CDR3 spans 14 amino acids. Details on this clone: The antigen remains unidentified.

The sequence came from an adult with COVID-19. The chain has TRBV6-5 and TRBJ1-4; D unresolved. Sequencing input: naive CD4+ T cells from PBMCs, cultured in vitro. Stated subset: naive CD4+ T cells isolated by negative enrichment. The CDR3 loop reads CASGNGNLNEKLFF. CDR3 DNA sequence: TGTGCCAGCGGAAACGGGAATCTAAATGAAAAACTGTTTTTT.